Below, 7 T cell receptor beta chains from the same sample are listed, as sequenced in a study of T cells in Graves' hyperthyroidism and ophthalmopathy. Amplified TCR beta CDR3 regions derived from RNA transcripts. The HTBI set primed first-round TCR CDR3 RT-PCR. TCRdb ran MiXCR on the multiplex PCR reads and lists one entry per CDR3 protein. Of around 620,000 distinct CDR3 sequences listed, roughly 17% were seen once; the top ten hold around 4%. Sequenced sample: blood. These receptors originate from a woman aged 25 to 39 with Graves' hyperthyroidism.

This clonotype was counted many times. This chain joins TRBV6-1 and TRBJ2-5, with D unresolved. The germline V gene encodes CDR1 MNHNS and CDR2 SASEGT. The CDR3 has 17 amino acids. V lost 2 bases to trimming and J lost 3 bases, with 19 bases between them. CDR3: CASSEPLGTKAEETQYF. CDR3 nucleotide sequence: TGTGCCAGCAGTGAACCGCTGGGAACAAAGGCAGAAGAGACCCAGTACTTC.

This clonotype was seen ten or more times. This chain links TRBV28 with TRBJ2-7, with 7 bases identical to TRBD2. CDR3 length: 14 amino acids. Germline V lookup: CDR1 MDHEN, CDR2 SYDVKM. V lost 1 base and J lost 4; bases outside the gene matches: 4. The CDR3 DNA reads as TGTGCCAGCAGTTTATCGCGGGGGTCTTACGAGCAGTACTTC. It encodes CASSLSRGSYEQYF.

This clonotype was detected a few times. The chain carries TRBV19 and TRBJ2-1, with 8 bases lining up with TRBD2. This CDR3 comprises 15 residues. Germline values: CDR1 LNHDA, CDR2 SQIVND (reference sequence). With 10 bases clipped from V and 7 bases from J, the junction kept 15 bases outside the gene matches. CDR3: CATRGRLAGGNEQFF. The CDR3 nucleotides are TGTGCCACCCGAGGTAGGCTAGCGGGTGGAAATGAGCAGTTCTTC. The full variable domain, completed using reference TRBV19 and TRBJ2-1, is DGGITQSPKYLFRKEGQNVTLSCEQNLNHDAMYWYRQDPGQGLRLIYYSQIVNDFQKGDIAEGYSVSREKKESFPLTVTSAQKNPTAFYLCATRGRLAGGNEQFFGPGTRLTVL.

This clonotype was recorded many times. The chain couples TRBV18 to TRBJ1-2; the D is unclear. The V end lost 3 bases, the J end lost 3 bases, and 11 bases lay between the germline ends. Germline CDR1 is KGHSH and CDR2 is LQKENI. The CDR3 runs to 14 residues. The chain's CDR3 is CASSPSRTYYGYTF. CDR3 coding DNA: TGTGCCAGCTCACCTTCCCGGACGTACTATGGCTACACCTTC.

The sample holds many counts of this clonotype. V usage is TRBV28 and J usage is TRBJ2-5; 8 bases are shared with TRBD1. V was clipped by 7 bases and J by 5 bases; unmatched bases: 9. This CDR3 has 14 amino acids. CDR1 is MDHEN and CDR2 is SYDVKM in the germline V gene. CDR3 sequence (DNA): TGTGCCAGCAATCTCAGGGGGCGGCGGGAGACCCAGTACTTC. Amino acids: CASNLRGRRETQYF. Combining the CDR3 with reference TRBV28 and TRBJ2-5 gives the whole variable domain DVKVTQSSRYLVKRTGEKVFLECVQDMDHENMFWYRQDPGLGLRLIYFSYDVKMKEKGDIPEGYSVSREKKERFSLILESASTNQTSMYLCASNLRGRRETQYFGPGTRLLVL.

This clonotype came up a few times. The gene calls are TRBV19 and TRBJ2-5; TRBD1 might be the D (5 bases). V gave up 5 bases and J gave up 1 base, with 11 bases separating them. This CDR3 is built from 14 residues. Germline V gene lookup returns CDR1 LNHDA and CDR2 SQIVND (reference sequence). DNA of the CDR3: TGTGCCAGTAGTGTGACAGTGACCCAAGAGACCCAGTACTTC. It yields the protein CASSVTVTQETQYF.

Here the CDR3 DNA reads TGCAGCGTCGCCCAACTAGCGGGAGTCTTCGACGAGCAGTACTTC. Its translation is CSVAQLAGVFDEQYF. The J gene is TRBJ2-7, the V gene TRBV29-1; 11 bases are shared with TRBD2. Trimming cost V 6 bases and J 5 bases; bases outside gene matches: 12. The CDR3 contains 15 residues. Germline CDR1 and CDR2: SQVTM and ANQGSEA.